A selection of T cell receptor beta chains follows, all from one sample in a study of CD8 T cells in Susac syndrome. TCRdb redid the calling of the immunoSEQ multiplex PCR reads with MiXCR, one entry per CDR3 protein. The profile covers 150,000 or so distinct CDR3 sequences, with around 95% appearing a single time and approximately 0.12% taken by the ten largest. Source material: CD4+ T cells from PBMCs. The origin of the receptors is a human donor with Susac syndrome. CDR3s include the opening cysteine and the closing phenylalanine or tryptophan. D genes are given only for firm matches. Size tells how often a clone was seen (once, few, many) or the class of an expanded clone, and some rows leave it out.

CDR3aa: CASSPLAGEGGEQFF; CDR3nt: TGTGCCAGCTCACCGTTAGCGGGAGAGGGCGGTGAGCAGTTCTTC; d_gene: TRBD2; abundance: .; v_gene: TRBV18; j_gene: TRBJ2-1; len: 15
CDR3aa: CAWSRGAGGTDTQYF; CDR3nt: TGTGCCTGGTCCCGTGGGGCGGGAGGGACAGATACGCAGTATTTT; d_gene: TRBD2; abundance: .; v_gene: TRBV30; j_gene: TRBJ2-3; len: 15
CDR3aa: CATSQDRGLNNEQFF; CDR3nt: TGTGCCACCAGCCAGGACAGGGGGCTGAACAATGAGCAGTTCTTC; d_gene: TRBD1; abundance: .; v_gene: TRBV15; j_gene: TRBJ2-1; len: 15
CDR3aa: CASSRRSPDEQFF; CDR3nt: TGCGCCAGCAGTCGCCGCAGTCCGGATGAGCAGTTCTTC; d_gene: .; abundance: .; v_gene: TRBV5-1; j_gene: TRBJ2-1; len: 13
CDR3aa: CASSYPLGDTQYF; CDR3nt: TGTGCCAGCAGTTACCCCCTAGGGGATACGCAGTATTTT; d_gene: .; abundance: .; v_gene: TRBV5-4; j_gene: TRBJ2-3; len: 13
CDR3aa: CASSSGTNQETQYF; CDR3nt: TGTGCCAGCAGTTCCGGGACGAACCAAGAGACCCAGTACTTC; d_gene: .; abundance: .; v_gene: TRBV28; j_gene: TRBJ2-5; len: 14
CDR3aa: CASSLLKRTGGEKLFF; CDR3nt: TGTGCCAGCAGCTTGCTAAAGCGGACAGGGGGTGAAAAACTGTTTTTT; d_gene: TRBD1; abundance: .; v_gene: TRBV5-4; j_gene: TRBJ1-4; len: 16
CDR3aa: CASSQRAGYSEQFF; CDR3nt: TGTGCCAGCAGCCAACGGGCGGGGTACAGCGAGCAGTTCTTC; d_gene: .; abundance: .; v_gene: TRBV7-3; j_gene: TRBJ2-1; len: 14
CDR3aa: CAAARDTGYNEQFF; CDR3nt: TGTGCCGCCGCTCGGGATACGGGATACAATGAGCAGTTCTTC; d_gene: .; abundance: .; v_gene: TRBV10-3; j_gene: TRBJ2-1; len: 14
CDR3aa: CASRGLYQETQYF; CDR3nt: TGTGCCAGTCGCGGACTATACCAAGAGACCCAGTACTTC; d_gene: .; abundance: .; v_gene: TRBV19; j_gene: TRBJ2-5; len: 13
CDR3aa: CASSYVPEETQYF; CDR3nt: TGTGCCAGCAGTTACGTTCCGGAGGAGACCCAGTACTTC; d_gene: .; abundance: once; v_gene: TRBV6-2/TRBV6-3; j_gene: TRBJ2-5; len: 13
CDR3aa: CASSSRDSYEQYF; CDR3nt: TGTGCCAGCAGCTCGCGGGACTCCTACGAGCAGTACTTC; d_gene: .; abundance: .; v_gene: TRBV11-2; j_gene: TRBJ2-7; len: 13
CDR3aa: CASSPGTFYNEQFF; CDR3nt: TGCGCCAGCAGCCCCGGGACATTTTACAATGAGCAGTTCTTC; d_gene: .; abundance: .; v_gene: TRBV5-1; j_gene: TRBJ2-1; len: 14